These 12 T cell receptor beta chains share one sample of origin, sequenced in a study of OX40 agonist ivuxolimab in advanced cancers. The protocol was immunoSEQ multiplex PCR, while the TCRdb copy is restricted to in-frame clones and leaves out a portion. The data show about 21,000 clones, about 84% seen once. The sequencing used CD4+ or CD8+ T cells sorted from blood, collected in a trial of the OX40 agonist ivuxolimab. The receptors stem from an adult with an advanced solid tumor such as melanoma, head and neck, liver or kidney cancer.

The rearrangement uses TRBV6-1 and TRBJ2-5; possible D gene TRBD1, 6 bases. Trimming left V 11 bases short and J 2 bases short, with 18 bases between. The germline CDR1 and CDR2 sequences are MNHNS and SASEGT. The CDR3 runs 14 residues. The CDR3 DNA reads as TGTGCCGGGACGGCGTGGGGGCTTCAAGAGACCCAGTACTTC. Encoded protein: CAGTAWGLQETQYF.

J is TRBJ1-2 and V is TRBV19, with 9 positions matching TRBD1. Germline-derived CDR1 and CDR2 are LNHDA and SQIVND (reference sequence). The ends lost 3 bases at V and 6 bases at J; junction bases unmatched: 5. CDR3 length: 14 residues. CDR3 in amino acids: CASSITGGANGYTF. The CDR3 bases are TGTGCCAGTAGTATCACAGGGGGCGCAAATGGCTACACCTTC.

As DNA, the CDR3 is TGTGCCAGCAGCTCTCCGGGACAGGGGGCGCTTGAGACCCAGTACTTC. Protein: CASSSPGQGALETQYF. V and J are TRBV5-8 and TRBJ2-5; 12 nucleotides line up with TRBD1. This CDR3 comprises 16 residues. Trimming cost V 3 bases and J 5 bases; bases outside gene matches: 8. CDR1 is SGHTS and CDR2 is YDEGEE in the germline V gene. The whole variable domain, remainder taken from reference TRBV5-8 and TRBJ2-5, is EAGVTQSPTHLIKTRGQQATLRCSPISGHTSVYWYQQALGLGLQFLLWYDEGEERNRGNFPPRFSGRQFPNYSSELNVNALELEDSALYLCASSSPGQGALETQYFGPGTRLLVL.

The V gene is TRBV5-4, the J gene TRBJ1-3; a possible D gene is TRBD1 (6 bases). This CDR3 has 17 amino acids. V shed 4 bases and J shed 2 bases, with 19 bases lying between them. CDR1 is SGHNT, CDR2 YYREEE, per germline (reference sequence). As DNA, the CDR3 is TGTGCCAGCAGCCCCGGACAGACATTTCGTCCTGGAAACACCATATATTTT. It encodes CASSPGQTFRPGNTIYF.

The CDR3 coding sequence is TGTGCCACCAGCAGAGATAGGACAGATGTTTTCTATGGCTACACCTTC. Protein product: CATSRDRTDVFYGYTF. This rearrangement joins TRBV15 to TRBJ1-2; TRBD1 might be the D (6 bases). Germline V gives CDR1 LNHNV, CDR2 YYDKDF (reference sequence). V shed 0 bases and J shed 4 bases, with 15 bases lying between them. The CDR3 extends over 16 amino acids.

Comments on this clone: The junction differs from germline at one of its ends, possibly a read error. The J gene is TRBJ1-2, the V gene TRBV5-1, with TRBD1 identical over 8 bases. CDR1 is SGHRS, CDR2 YFSETQ, per germline. The CDR3 loop spans 12 amino acids. The CDR3 spells CASSSDRDSFHF. CDR3 nucleotides: TGCGCCAGCAGCTCGGACAGGGATAGTTTCCACTTC.

About this clone: A junction end diverges from the germline sequence, so it may reflect a read error. The chain combines TRBV5-1 with TRBJ2-7; 9 bases match TRBD1. CDR1 SGHRS and CDR2 YFSETQ come from the germline V gene. CDR3 size: 13 residues. CDR3 amino acids: CASSPGQGREQYF. CDR3 nucleotide sequence: TGTGCCAGCAGCCCGGGACAGGGCAGGGAGCAGTACTTC.

This clone was picked up many times. The chain employs TRBV9 and TRBJ2-1, with TRBD2 matching 14 bases. The germline V gene has CDR1 SGDLS and CDR2 YYNGEE. The CDR3 is 19 residues long. V was pared by 4 bases and J by 1 base, with 10 bases of the junction left unmatched. CDR3 region: CASSPLGLAGGSSYNEQFF. In nucleotides, the CDR3 is TGTGCCAGCAGCCCCTTAGGACTAGCGGGGGGCTCTTCCTACAATGAGCAGTTCTTC.

The chain couples TRBV2 to TRBJ1-4; D unclear. The CDR3 runs to 14 residues. Germline-derived CDR1 and CDR2 are SNHLY and FYNNEI. V lost 2 bases and J 8 bases, leaving 12 bases between the germline ends. This chain's CDR3 is CASSELPPREKLFF. For the CDR3, the DNA is TGTGCCAGCAGTGAACTCCCCCCGAGGGAAAAACTGTTTTTT.

This clone was detected a few times. The chain uses TRBV28 and TRBJ2-7; D not resolved. CDR3 length: 10 amino acids. Trimming pared 8 bases from V and 5 bases from J, leaving 7 bases between. Germline V gene sequence: CDR1 MDHEN, CDR2 SYDVKM. The CDR3 region has the DNA TGTGCCAGCCGCCGCGACGAGCAGTACTTC. Translating it yields CASRRDEQYF.

The chain employs TRBV29-1 and TRBJ2-5; 7 bases fit TRBD2. The trim removed 4 bases at V and 4 bases at J, leaving 3 bases unmatched. Per the germline V gene, CDR1 is SQVTM and CDR2 is ANQGSEA. The CDR3 is 12 amino acids. For the CDR3, the DNA is TGCAGCGTTGGGGCTAGCGGAGAGACCCAGTACTTC. Translating gives CSVGASGETQYF.

The rearrangement uses TRBV7-6 and TRBJ2-3; no reliable D call. V lost 5 bases and J lost 2, with 5 bases in between. Looked up from germline, CDR1 is SGHVS and CDR2 is FNYEAQ. The CDR3 sequence is 12 residues long. CDR3 residues: CASSPHTDTQYF. Written as DNA, the CDR3 is TGTGCCAGCAGCCCGCACACAGATACGCAGTATTTT.